This TCR beta chain was documented in a study of OX40 agonist ivuxolimab in advanced cancers. About the study: A mean age of approximately 58 years, range roughly 20 to 90, was recorded, and approximately 85% were male. Study outcomes and limitations: Clonal expansion by week 6 occurred in CD4+ and CD8+ blood T cells (at 0.1 to 3.0 mg/kg).

Here immunoSEQ multiplex PCR was the method, and the copy in TCRdb shows in-frame clones only, minus some. The sample contains 60,000 to 75,000 clones, 84% of which appear only once. This clone was observed a handful of times. The antigen remains undetermined. The germline CDR1 and CDR2 sequences are MNHEY and SMNVEV (reference sequence). The CDR3 totals 13 residues. V was cut by 3 bases and J by 4 bases, with 9 bases left in between. The chain links TRBV27 to TRBJ2-5, with D uncertain. This receptor was obtained from an adult with an advanced solid tumor such as melanoma, head and neck, liver or kidney cancer. The sequences come from CD4+ or CD8+ T cells sorted from blood, collected in a trial of the OX40 agonist ivuxolimab. For the CDR3, the DNA is TGTGCCAGCAGTTTTAACCCTCTAGAGACCCAGTACTTC. This codes for CASSFNPLETQYF.